This T cell receptor (beta chain) was observed in a study of CD8 T cell repertoires and HIV-1 epitope variants. Overall study context: Twenty-five autologous and known Gag and Nef epitope variant peptides each stimulated T cells separately. Epitopes were three Gag families plus Nef HW9 and YT9. Controls included no peptide, Ebola AY9 epitope, and a CMV, EBV, flu pool. T cells were cultured for 10 days with cytokines added on days 3 and 7.

Comments on this clone: Its matching antigen is unknown.

Measured with immunoSEQ multiplex PCR; TCRdb has only the in-frame clones, and not every one. The sample includes several thousand clones, roughly 64% of them seen just once. CDR3 length equals 18 residues. V gave up 3 bases and J gave up 2 bases; unmatched junction bases: 14. Germline CDR1 is SGHAT and CDR2 is FQDESV (reference sequence). Sequenced sample: cultured CD8+ T cells derived from PBMCs. The receptor was isolated from a male donor with HIV. The V and J genes are TRBV11-1 and TRBJ1-1; TRBD1 agrees at 8 bases. The chain's CDR3 is CASSFGTGLLGYNTEAFF. CDR3 DNA sequence: TGTGCCAGCAGCTTTGGGACAGGTCTGCTTGGCTATAACACTGAAGCTTTCTTT.